These T cell receptor beta chains were read from a single sample in a study of human T cells and chemical hapten exposure. TCRdb re-called the RACE reads through MiXCR, storing one row per CDR3 protein. The table records over 300,000 distinct CDR3 sequences, 5.1% of them present only once. The sequenced sample was whole blood, obtained in connection with sensitization to the hapten diphenylcyclopropenone (DPC). The receptors here all came from a woman in her 50s with alopecia areata. Some clones in this sample may be carry-over from other donors' samples. The CDR3 runs from the conserved cysteine through the conserved F or W. Each record gives: J gene, clone size, V gene, D gene, CDR3 protein, CDR3 DNA. A D gene is named only where the DNA matches it firmly. Clone size is stated in some rows and not others, as once, few, many or a class when expanded.

j_gene: TRBJ2-7; abundance: many; v_gene: TRBV6-5; d_gene: -; CDR3aa: CASSYSQRSSYEQYF; CDR3nt: TGTGCCAGCAGTTACTCCCAGCGTAGCTCCTACGAGCAGTACTTC
j_gene: TRBJ2-7; abundance: few; v_gene: TRBV12-3/TRBV12-4; d_gene: -; CDR3aa: CASTSGGSDEQYF; CDR3nt: TGTGCCAGCACCTCGGGTGGGAGTGATGAGCAGTACTTC
j_gene: TRBJ1-1; abundance: many; v_gene: TRBV6-6; d_gene: TRBD1; CDR3aa: CATGDATGLNTEAFF; CDR3nt: TGTGCCACAGGGGACGCGACAGGGCTTAACACTGAAGCTTTCTTT
j_gene: TRBJ2-1; abundance: many; v_gene: TRBV29-1; d_gene: TRBD2; CDR3aa: CSVVGGGYNEQFF; CDR3nt: TGCAGCGTGGTTGGCGGGGGGTACAATGAGCAGTTCTTC
j_gene: TRBJ1-1; abundance: -; v_gene: TRBV9; d_gene: TRBD1; CDR3aa: CASSGGTARVNTEAFF; CDR3nt: TGTGCCAGCAGCGGGGGGACAGCAAGGGTTAACACTGAAGCTTTCTTT
j_gene: TRBJ1-6; abundance: many; v_gene: TRBV7-2; d_gene: TRBD1; CDR3aa: CASRPDRESYNSPLHF; CDR3nt: TGTGCCAGCAGACCGGACAGGGAATCCTATAATTCACCCCTCCACTTT
j_gene: TRBJ1-5; abundance: -; v_gene: TRBV19; d_gene: -; CDR3aa: CASSTVVYGQPQHF; CDR3nt: TGTGCCAGTAGTACAGTGGTCTACGGACAGCCCCAGCATTTT
j_gene: TRBJ1-2; abundance: -; v_gene: TRBV10-3; d_gene: -; CDR3aa: CAISESAPGYGYTF; CDR3nt: TGTGCCATCAGTGAGTCGGCGCCAGGCTATGGCTACACCTTC
j_gene: TRBJ1-1; abundance: few; v_gene: TRBV20-1; d_gene: -; CDR3aa: CSAPEGPGRGAFF; CDR3nt: TGCAGTGCTCCCGAGGGGCCCGGCCGGGGAGCTTTCTTT
j_gene: TRBJ1-1; abundance: few; v_gene: TRBV7-6; d_gene: -; CDR3aa: CASSPLDTEAFF; CDR3nt: TGTGCCAGCAGCCCCTTGGACACTGAAGCTTTCTTT
j_gene: TRBJ2-1; abundance: many; v_gene: TRBV5-1; d_gene: TRBD1; CDR3aa: CASSLRTGGAHNEQFF; CDR3nt: TGCGCCAGCAGCCTAAGGACAGGGGGCGCCCACAATGAGCAGTTCTTC
j_gene: TRBJ2-1; abundance: many; v_gene: TRBV11-3; d_gene: -; CDR3aa: CASSLDRGTSSYNEQFF; CDR3nt: TGTGCCAGCAGCTTAGATCGGGGGACCTCCTCCTACAATGAGCAGTTCTTC
j_gene: TRBJ2-3; abundance: many; v_gene: TRBV2; d_gene: TRBD1; CDR3aa: CASFRRPGTGLVDTQYF; CDR3nt: TGTGCCAGCTTCAGGAGGCCCGGGACAGGGTTGGTAGATACGCAGTATTTT
j_gene: TRBJ1-1; abundance: few; v_gene: TRBV20-1; d_gene: TRBD1; CDR3aa: CSARRQGQGAFF; CDR3nt: TGCAGTGCTAGGCGACAGGGCCAGGGAGCTTTCTTT
j_gene: TRBJ1-1; abundance: -; v_gene: TRBV3-1; d_gene: TRBD1; CDR3aa: CASSRTGVMNTEAFF; CDR3nt: TGTGCCAGCAGCCGAACAGGGGTCATGAACACTGAAGCTTTCTTT
j_gene: TRBJ2-5; abundance: few; v_gene: TRBV9; d_gene: TRBD2; CDR3aa: CASSASLAEGETQYF; CDR3nt: TGTGCCAGCAGCGCCTCCCTAGCGGAGGGGGAGACCCAGTACTTC
j_gene: TRBJ1-1; abundance: many; v_gene: TRBV6-6; d_gene: -; CDR3aa: CASSYSNPMNTEAFF; CDR3nt: TGTGCCAGCAGTTACTCGAACCCCATGAACACTGAAGCTTTCTTT
j_gene: TRBJ1-2; abundance: many; v_gene: TRBV9; d_gene: -; CDR3aa: CASSARPYGYTF; CDR3nt: TGTGCCAGCAGCGCGCGACCCTATGGCTACACCTTC
j_gene: TRBJ2-7; abundance: many; v_gene: TRBV28; d_gene: -; CDR3aa: CASSFAHEQYF; CDR3nt: TGTGCCAGCAGTTTCGCCCACGAGCAGTACTTC
j_gene: TRBJ2-1; abundance: few; v_gene: TRBV6-2/TRBV6-3; d_gene: -; CDR3aa: CASSYSMGPSRGNEQFF; CDR3nt: TGTGCCAGCAGTTACTCTATGGGGCCAAGTAGGGGCAATGAGCAGTTCTTC
j_gene: TRBJ2-1; abundance: -; v_gene: TRBV29-1; d_gene: -; CDR3aa: CSVGDSYNEQFF; CDR3nt: TGCAGCGTAGGTGACAGTTACAATGAGCAGTTCTTC
j_gene: TRBJ1-4; abundance: many; v_gene: TRBV27; d_gene: -; CDR3aa: CASSSTTEPLREKLFF; CDR3nt: TGTGCCAGCAGTTCTACTACAGAGCCCCTAAGGGAAAAACTGTTTTTT
j_gene: TRBJ1-3; abundance: few; v_gene: TRBV20-1; d_gene: -; CDR3aa: CSAQGTSKGGNTIYF; CDR3nt: TGCAGTGCTCAGGGGACGTCGAAAGGGGGAAACACCATATATTTT
j_gene: TRBJ1-5; abundance: many; v_gene: TRBV20-1; d_gene: -; CDR3aa: CSASDETVNQPQHF; CDR3nt: TGCAGTGCTAGTGACGAGACGGTAAATCAGCCCCAGCATTTT
j_gene: TRBJ1-2; abundance: many; v_gene: TRBV29-1; d_gene: TRBD1; CDR3aa: CSVTDRGRPYGYTF; CDR3nt: TGCAGCGTTACAGACAGGGGGCGGCCCTATGGCTACACCTTC
j_gene: TRBJ2-1; abundance: many; v_gene: TRBV28; d_gene: -; CDR3aa: CASIGRSYNEQFF; CDR3nt: TGTGCCAGTATAGGAAGATCCTACAATGAGCAGTTCTTC
j_gene: TRBJ2-7; abundance: many; v_gene: TRBV30; d_gene: -; CDR3aa: CAWSDRSYEQYF; CDR3nt: TGTGCCTGGAGTGACCGGTCCTACGAGCAGTACTTC
j_gene: TRBJ2-2; abundance: few; v_gene: TRBV12-5; d_gene: TRBD2; CDR3aa: CASGFRLAGSDTGELFF; CDR3nt: TGTGCTAGTGGTTTTCGGCTAGCGGGAAGTGACACCGGGGAGCTGTTTTTT
j_gene: TRBJ2-3; abundance: -; v_gene: TRBV12-3/TRBV12-4; d_gene: -; CDR3aa: CASSLLETGDTQYF; CDR3nt: TGTGCCAGCAGTTTACTCGAGACGGGGGATACGCAGTATTTT
j_gene: TRBJ2-6; abundance: many; v_gene: TRBV6-2/TRBV6-3; d_gene: -; CDR3aa: CASKSSGANVLTF; CDR3nt: TGTGCCAGCAAGAGTTCTGGGGCCAACGTCCTGACTTTC
j_gene: TRBJ1-3; abundance: -; v_gene: TRBV12-3/TRBV12-4; d_gene: -; CDR3aa: CASRGPARGNTIYF; CDR3nt: TGTGCCAGCAGGGGGCCCGCTCGTGGAAACACCATATATTTT
j_gene: TRBJ2-1; abundance: many; v_gene: TRBV7-9; d_gene: -; CDR3aa: CASSRGSGDNEQFF; CDR3nt: TGTGCCAGCAGCCGTGGTAGCGGTGACAATGAGCAGTTCTTC
j_gene: TRBJ1-2; abundance: many; v_gene: TRBV4-3; d_gene: TRBD1; CDR3aa: CASSLTWTGSYGYTF; CDR3nt: TGCGCCAGCAGCTTAACATGGACAGGGAGCTATGGCTACACCTTC